The present entry profiles one T cell receptor beta chain with its context. Germline loops: CDR1 SGHRS, CDR2 YFSETQ. This CDR3 region has 15 residues. V dropped 4 bases and J dropped 2; count of bases not matched to a gene: 6. The sample originates from a study of cytomegalovirus exposure and HLA in healthy donors. The protocol was immunoSEQ multiplex PCR, while the TCRdb copy is restricted to in-frame clones and leaves out a portion. This repertoire shows 200,000 to 250,000 clones, about 89% found once; its top ten account for roughly 1%. This TCR came from a woman between 18 and 30 years old in good health and CMV-seronegative. The rearrangement joins TRBV5-1 to TRBJ1-3, with 7 nucleotides matching TRBD1. Sequences were obtained from PBMCs. Here the CDR3 DNA reads TGCGCCAGCAGCACAGGGGCCCTCACTGGAAACACCATATATTTT. The encoded protein is CASSTGALTGNTIYF. Supplemented by reference TRBV5-1 and TRBJ1-3, the full variable domain reads KAGVTQTPRYLIKTRGQQVTLSCSPISGHRSVSWYQQTPGQGLQFLFEYFSETQRNKGNFPGRFSGRQFSNSRSEMNVSTLELGDSALYLCASSTGALTGNTIYFGEGSWLTVV.